These 3 T cell receptor beta chains were sequenced from one sample in a study of cytomegalovirus exposure and HLA in healthy donors. It was with 60 Vbeta and 13 Jbeta primers that the PCR ran. Clones were read by immunoSEQ multiplex PCR, and TCRdb kept only the in-frame ones, dropping some. The data contain some 100,000 clones, about 74% of them singletons. Input material: PBMCs. The receptors were sampled from a female donor in good health and CMV-seronegative.

The J gene is TRBJ1-1, the V gene TRBV6-1; weak D call: TRBD1 (6 bases). CDR1 MNHNS and CDR2 SASEGT come from the germline V gene. The CDR3 covers 15 residues. Trimming took off 6 bases at V and 3 bases at J, with 17 bases between the two ends. As DNA, the CDR3 is TGTGCCAGCAGCCCCGGCCAGGGGAAGTACACTGAAGCTTTCTTT. Its translation: CASSPGQGKYTEAFF.

Here the CDR3 DNA reads TGTGCCAGCAGCATCCGGTCTAGCGGTGGCCTTGATACGCAGTATTTT. Translating it yields CASSIRSSGGLDTQYF. The genes are TRBV5-4 and TRBJ2-3, with 7 bases matching TRBD2. V lost 4 bases and J lost 6; bases outside the gene matches: 14. The CDR3 length is 16 residues. Germline values: CDR1 SGHNT, CDR2 YYREEE (reference sequence). Based on the CDR3 plus reference TRBV5-4 and TRBJ2-3, the full variable domain is ETGVTQSPTHLIKTRGQQVTLRCSSQSGHNTVSWYQQALGQGPQFIFQYYREEENGRGNFPPRFSGLQFPNYSSELNVNALELDDSALYLCASSIRSSGGLDTQYFGPGTRLTVL.

The rearrangement joins TRBV6-1 to TRBJ2-1; TRBD1 is a possible D gene (5 bases). Germline assignment: CDR1 MNHNS and CDR2 SASEGT. The germline V and J ends were trimmed by 8 bases and 2 bases, with 19 bases remaining between them. The CDR3 length is 16 residues. The CDR3 DNA follows: TGTGCCAGCTGGGAAGCCCAGGGCTTTACCTACAATGAGCAGTTCTTC. Its protein is CASWEAQGFTYNEQFF.